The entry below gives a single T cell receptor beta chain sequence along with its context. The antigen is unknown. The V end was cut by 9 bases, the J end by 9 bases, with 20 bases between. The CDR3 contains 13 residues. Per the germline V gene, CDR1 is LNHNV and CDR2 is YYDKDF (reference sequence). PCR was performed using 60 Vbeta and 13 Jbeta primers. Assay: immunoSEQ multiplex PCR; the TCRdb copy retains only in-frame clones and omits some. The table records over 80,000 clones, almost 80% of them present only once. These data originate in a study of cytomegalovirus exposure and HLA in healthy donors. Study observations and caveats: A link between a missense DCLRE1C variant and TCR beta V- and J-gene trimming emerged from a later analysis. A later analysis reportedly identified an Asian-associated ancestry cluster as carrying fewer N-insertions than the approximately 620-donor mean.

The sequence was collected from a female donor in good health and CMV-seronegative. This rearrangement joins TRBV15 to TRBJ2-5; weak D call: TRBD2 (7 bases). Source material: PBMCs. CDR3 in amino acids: CATSSGAGRAQYF. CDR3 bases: TGTGCCACATCATCAGGGGCGGGGAGGGCCCAGTACTTC.